Described below is a single TCR beta chain sequence and its context. The antigen is not known. This sample is part of a study of shared clonotypes between healthy human individuals. General study points: Sorted-subset sequencing was shown by rarefaction to be incomplete despite large depth. Limitation of the genetic and exposure-history diversity represented came from the few donors. Non-shared clonotypes had lower generation probabilities than clonotypes shared by all four sorted-subset donors.

Here immunoSEQ multiplex PCR was the method, and the copy in TCRdb shows in-frame clones only, minus some. The sample lists a few million clones, 85% to 95% occurring once. The V and J ends lost 1 base and 8 bases respectively, with 9 bases between them. Germline V gene data show CDR1 as GTSNPN and CDR2 as SVGIG (reference sequence). This CDR3 is 13 amino acids long. The sequencing input was naive CD4+ T cells from PBMCs. The subset here: CD45RA+ positively selected. This receptor was obtained from a man younger than 35 in good health. Some clones in this sample may be carry-over from other donors' samples. The chain combines TRBV30 with TRBJ1-6; D is possibly TRBD1 (5 bases). This CDR3 reads CAWSEIGDSPLHF. CDR3 nucleotide sequence: TGTGCCTGGAGTGAAATAGGGGATTCACCCCTCCACTTT. The full variable domain, completed using reference TRBV30 and TRBJ1-6, is SQTIHQWPATLVQPVGSPLSLECTVEGTSNPNLYWYRQAAGRGLQLLFYSVGIGQISSEVPQNLSASRPQDRQFILSSKKLLLSDSGFYLCAWSEIGDSPLHFGNGTRLTVT.